These 25 T cell receptor beta chains originate from one sample sequenced in a study of cytomegalovirus exposure and HLA in healthy donors. The PCR contained 60 Vbeta and 13 Jbeta primers. Libraries were prepared by immunoSEQ multiplex PCR; TCRdb keeps only in-frame clonotypes and omits some of them. The sample has 150,000 to 200,000 clones, more than 70% seen once; the top ten hold approximately 3%. Sequences were obtained from PBMCs. The receptors come from a male donor in good health and CMV-seronegative.

By proportion, this clone is medium-sized. The chain combines TRBV2 with TRBJ2-7; D gene unclear. The CDR3 contains 12 residues. Per the germline V gene, CDR1 is SNHLY and CDR2 is FYNNEI. V lost 4 bases to trimming and J lost 3 bases, with 7 bases between them. CDR3 nucleotide sequence: TGTGCCAGCAGTGCGCTAAACTACGAGCAGTACTTC. It codes for CASSALNYEQYF.

This clone has more than one count but fewer than ten. The gene calls are TRBV7-9 and TRBJ1-1, with a possible D match to TRBD1 (6 bases). CDR1 is SEHNR, CDR2 FQNEAQ, per germline (reference sequence). CDR3 length: 14 amino acids. The V gene lost 7 bases and the J gene lost 4 bases, with 16 bases spanning the gap. CDR3 sequence (DNA): TGTGCCAGCACCCACAGGGCGGGGGCCACTGAAGCTTTCTTT. Translating gives CASTHRAGATEAFF.

This sequence joins TRBV2 and TRBJ1-5; D possibly corresponds to TRBD1 (5 bases). V was pared by 8 bases and J by 11 bases, with 13 bases between. This CDR3 spans 11 amino acids. Per germline, CDR1 SNHLY and CDR2 FYNNEI. CDR3 DNA: TGTGCCAGCTCAGGGAAACGGTCCCAGCATTTT. Amino acid sequence: CASSGKRSQHF.

The chain recombines TRBV5-6 with TRBJ2-1; perhaps TRBD1 as D (6 bases). The V end lost 4 bases, the J end lost 5 bases, and 22 bases lay between the germline ends. Germline V CDR1 and CDR2: SGHDT, YYEEEE. The CDR3 runs to 17 residues. The CDR3 loop reads CASSRSIGDKGNNEQFF. CDR3 nucleotide sequence: TGTGCCAGCAGCCGATCGATCGGGGACAAGGGTAACAATGAGCAGTTCTTC.

Turning to this clone: The junction does not match germline at one end; this may be a read error. The V call is TRBV7-7, the J call TRBJ2-1, with 10 bases that match TRBD2. The CDR3 consists of 19 residues. Germline V lookup: CDR1 SSHAT, CDR2 FNYEAQ (reference sequence). In DNA form, the CDR3 reads TGTGCTAGCAGCCCCTCTACCCCTGGGGTAGCGGGGGGCTACAATGAGCAGTTCTTC. The encoded protein is CASSPSTPGVAGGYNEQFF. Full variable domain (outside the CDR3, taken from reference TRBV7-7 and TRBJ2-1): GAGVSQSPRYKVTKRGQDVTLRCDPISSHATLYWYQQALGQGPEFLTYFNYEAQPDKSGLPSDRFSAERPEGSISTLTIQRTEQRDSAMYRCASSPSTPGVAGGYNEQFFGPGTRLTVL.

This chain joins TRBV30 and TRBJ2-7; 9 bases are a match to TRBD2. J gave up 4 bases and V 4 bases, and 11 bases lay outside the gene matches. Germline V lookup: CDR1 GTSNPN, CDR2 SVGIG (reference sequence). The CDR3 runs to 15 residues. Here the CDR3 DNA reads TGTGCCTGGACCGATTGGGGCGGGAGGGATTACGAGCAGTACTTC. It codes for CAWTDWGGRDYEQYF.

CDR3 bases: TGTGCCACCTCGACCCGGAGGACCTTAGGATACGAGCAGTACTTC. It codes for CATSTRRTLGYEQYF. This chain connects TRBV6-1 to TRBJ2-7, with D perhaps matching TRBD2 (5 bases). The CDR3 has 15 residues. The ends were cut back, 10 bases at V and 4 bases at J, with 23 bases in the middle. Germline-derived CDR1 and CDR2 are MNHNS and SASEGT.

The chain links TRBV6-6 to TRBJ1-4; 8 bases are a match to TRBD1. The CDR3 spans 14 residues. J lost 7 bases, V lost 7 bases, and 8 bases had no gene match. CDR1 and CDR2 from the germline V gene are MNHNY and SVGAGI (reference sequence). In DNA, the CDR3 is TGTGCCAGCACAGGGGGCCCATGGAGTGAAAAACTGTTTTTT. The encoded protein is CASTGGPWSEKLFF.

This rearrangement joins TRBV28 to TRBJ2-2, with TRBD2 as a possible D gene (6 bases). Germline values: CDR1 MDHEN, CDR2 SYDVKM. V lost 10 bases, J lost 6 bases, and 6 bases lay in between. This CDR3 is built from 10 residues. The chain's CDR3 is CATGAGELFF. The CDR3 nucleotides are TGTGCCACGGGGGCCGGGGAGCTGTTTTTT.

The V gene is TRBV5-1, the J gene TRBJ2-1, with TRBD1 identical over 7 bases. Germline loops: CDR1 SGHRS, CDR2 YFSETQ. This CDR3 comprises 16 residues. The ends lost 1 base at V and 2 bases at J; junction bases unmatched: 6. The CDR3 DNA is TGCGCCAGCAGCTTGCAGGGGCAGGGGGCCTACAATGAGCAGTTCTTC. Amino acids: CASSLQGQGAYNEQFF.

This chain connects TRBV5-3 to TRBJ1-4; TRBD1 might be the D (6 bases). TRBV5-3 is annotated as an ORF whose role is uncertain. The germline V and J ends were trimmed by 4 bases and 8 bases, with 18 bases remaining between them. The length of the CDR3 is 15 residues. This CDR3 reads CARSLIQGVAEKLFF. In nucleotides, the CDR3 is TGTGCCAGAAGCCTAATACAGGGAGTAGCGGAAAAACTGTTTTTT.

This clone is a singleton in its sample. V usage is TRBV9 and J usage is TRBJ2-1; TRBD1 matches 7 bases. The germline V gene encodes CDR1 SGDLS and CDR2 YYNGEE. The junction had 8 bases not matched to a gene; V was cut back by 6 bases and J by 5 bases. The length of the CDR3 is 14 residues. The CDR3 sequence: CASNPGQRNNEQFF. In DNA form, the CDR3 reads TGTGCCAGCAATCCGGGACAGAGAAACAATGAGCAGTTCTTC.

This chain uses TRBV30 with TRBJ2-5; no clear D. With the DNA end fitting TRBJ2-7 better, the J assignment may be wrong. The CDR3 spans 11 residues. Germline V gene data show CDR1 as GTSNPN and CDR2 as SVGIG (reference sequence). CDR3 amino acids: CAWSETYEQYF. The CDR3 coding sequence is TGTGCCTGGAGTGAAACGTACGAGCAGTACTTC.

This chain joins TRBV5-1 and TRBJ1-1, with D hard to call. Germline assignment: CDR1 SGHRS and CDR2 YFSETQ. This CDR3 spans 13 amino acids. V was trimmed by 0 bases and J by 2 bases, leaving 5 bases between them. In DNA form, the CDR3 reads TGCGCCAGCAGCTTGGTCGTTAACACTGAAGCTTTCTTT. Its translation: CASSLVVNTEAFF.

The chain links TRBV2 to TRBJ2-7, with D unresolved. Germline CDR1 reads SNHLY; CDR2 reads FYNNEI. V was shortened by 4 bases and J by 6 bases, with 10 bases between the two germline ends. This CDR3 comprises 12 residues. For the CDR3, the DNA is TGTGCCAGCAGTGGTCGGGTTAGCGAGCAGTACTTC. Translation: CASSGRVSEQYF.

The V call is TRBV10-3, the J call TRBJ2-7, with TRBD1 identical over 7 bases. Germline lookup yields CDR1 ENHRY and CDR2 SYGVKD. The CDR3 length is 17 residues. V dropped 0 bases and J dropped 2; count of bases not matched to a gene: 10. DNA for the CDR3: TGTGCCATCAGTGAGTCGGCAGGGGGTTCAGACCCCTACGAGCAGTACTTC. This sequence encodes CAISESAGGSDPYEQYF.

This clone appeared a few times. The chain is built from TRBV7-9 and TRBJ2-5; D uncertain. The germline V and J ends were trimmed by 5 bases and 2 bases, with 9 bases remaining between them. This CDR3 region has 13 residues. The germline CDR1 and CDR2 sequences are SEHNR and FQNEAQ (reference sequence). CDR3 sequence: CASSPTVQETQYF. CDR3 coding DNA: TGTGCCAGCAGCCCTACAGTTCAAGAGACCCAGTACTTC. The complete variable domain, with remaining parts taken from reference TRBV7-9 and TRBJ2-5, reads DTGVSQNPRHKITKRGQNVTFRCDPISEHNRLYWYRQTLGQGPEFLTYFQNEAQLEKSRLLSDRFSAERPKGSFSTLEIQRTEQGDSAMYLCASSPTVQETQYFGPGTRLLVL.

The chain has TRBV6-6 and TRBJ2-7; a weak D match, TRBD2 (6 bases). The CDR3 has 14 amino acids. The V gene lost 0 bases and the J gene lost 5 bases, with 11 bases spanning the gap. Germline V CDR1 and CDR2: MNHNY, SVGAGI (reference sequence). The CDR3 sequence: CASSYSGGMHEQYF. CDR3 DNA: TGTGCCAGCAGTTACTCGGGCGGGATGCACGAGCAGTACTTC.

The chain couples TRBV5-1 to TRBJ2-7; D possibly corresponds to TRBD2 (6 bases). From germline, CDR1 is SGHRS and CDR2 YFSETQ. CDR3 length equals 16 residues. Trimming cost V 3 bases and J 7 bases, with 23 bases left between them. The CDR3 reads CASSSALGRGTEEQYF. The CDR3 DNA follows: TGCGCCAGCAGCTCGGCCTTGGGACGGGGGACTGAGGAGCAGTACTTC. Full variable domain (remainder filled in from reference TRBV5-1 and TRBJ2-7): KAGVTQTPRYLIKTRGQQVTLSCSPISGHRSVSWYQQTPGQGLQFLFEYFSETQRNKGNFPGRFSGRQFSNSRSEMNVSTLELGDSALYLCASSSALGRGTEEQYFGPGTRLTVT.

The V gene is TRBV19, the J gene TRBJ1-2; 7 bases are shared with TRBD1. Per the germline V gene, CDR1 is LNHDA and CDR2 is SQIVND (reference sequence). This CDR3 contains 13 residues. V dropped 8 bases and J dropped 8; count of bases not matched to a gene: 11. CDR3 sequence (DNA): TGTGCCAGTGGCCGGGGCAGGGGGACCGGCTACACCTTC. Amino acids: CASGRGRGTGYTF. Complete variable domain (other parts from reference TRBV19 and TRBJ1-2): DGGITQSPKYLFRKEGQNVTLSCEQNLNHDAMYWYRQDPGQGLRLIYYSQIVNDFQKGDIAEGYSVSREKKESFPLTVTSAQKNPTAFYLCASGRGRGTGYTFGSGTRLTVV.

V gene TRBV7-3 combines with J gene TRBJ2-3; possible D gene TRBD1, 8 bases. The V gene's germline CDR1 is SGHTA and CDR2 FQGTGA. Between the trimmed V and J ends, which lost 1 base and 5 bases, there was a span of 19 bases. The CDR3 runs 17 residues. CDR3 bases: TGTGCCAGCAGCTTAAACCGGGGGGCAGGGGGCCGAGATACGCAGTATTTT. The encoded protein is CASSLNRGAGGRDTQYF. Together with reference TRBV7-3 and TRBJ2-3, the CDR3 gives the full variable domain: GAGVSQTPSNKVTEKGKYVELRCDPISGHTALYWYRQSLGQGPEFLIYFQGTGAADDSGLPNDRFFAVRPEGSVSTLKIQRTERGDSAVYLCASSLNRGAGGRDTQYFGPGTRLTVL.

The chain joins TRBV5-1 to TRBJ2-2; TRBD1 matches at 11 bases. The CDR3 spans 15 residues. CDR1 is SGHRS and CDR2 is YFSETQ in the germline V gene. The V segment lost 3 bases and the J segment 4 bases; nucleotides outside the gene matches: 2. The CDR3 spells CASSYGTGGTGELFF. CDR3 bases: TGCGCCAGCAGCTACGGGACAGGGGGCACCGGGGAGCTGTTTTTT.

The gene calls are TRBV28 and TRBJ2-2, with 10 positions matching TRBD2. V trimming: 4 bases; J trimming: 6 bases; junction bases outside the gene matches: 5. The CDR3 extends over 15 amino acids. Germline CDR1 and CDR2: MDHEN and SYDVKM. For the CDR3, the DNA is TGTGCCAGCAGTTCCAGCGGGAGGGGTTCCGGGGAGCTGTTTTTT. This translates into CASSSSGRGSGELFF.

This clone was recorded a few times. V is TRBV5-5 and J is TRBJ1-5; D might be TRBD1 (5 bases). Trimming pared 3 bases from V and 0 bases from J, leaving 10 bases between. Germline-derived CDR1 and CDR2 are SGHKS and YYEKEE (reference sequence). The CDR3 has 15 amino acids. DNA of the CDR3: TGTGCCAGCAGCTGGTGGGGACTTAGCAATCAGCCCCAGCATTTT. It specifies CASSWWGLSNQPQHF.

V usage is TRBV20-1 and J usage is TRBJ2-5; 8 bases are shared with TRBD2. Per the germline V gene, CDR1 is DFQATT and CDR2 is SNEGSKA (reference sequence). This CDR3 comprises 11 residues. V lost 4 bases to trimming and J lost 6 bases; unmatched junction nucleotides: 1. The CDR3 region has the DNA TGCAGTGCTAAGCGGGGGAAGACCCAGTACTTC. The encoded protein is CSAKRGKTQYF.